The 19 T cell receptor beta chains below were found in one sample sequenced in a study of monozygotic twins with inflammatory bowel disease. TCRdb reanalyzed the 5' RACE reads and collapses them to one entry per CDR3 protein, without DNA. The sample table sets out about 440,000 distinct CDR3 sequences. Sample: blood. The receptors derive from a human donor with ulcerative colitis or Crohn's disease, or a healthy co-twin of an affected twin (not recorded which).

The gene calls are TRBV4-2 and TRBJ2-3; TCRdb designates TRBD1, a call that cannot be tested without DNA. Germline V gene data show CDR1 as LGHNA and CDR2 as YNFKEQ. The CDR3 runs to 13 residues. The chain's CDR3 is CASSQTGRDTQYF.

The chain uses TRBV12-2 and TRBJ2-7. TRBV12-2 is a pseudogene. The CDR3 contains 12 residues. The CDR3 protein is CASRNATYEQYF.

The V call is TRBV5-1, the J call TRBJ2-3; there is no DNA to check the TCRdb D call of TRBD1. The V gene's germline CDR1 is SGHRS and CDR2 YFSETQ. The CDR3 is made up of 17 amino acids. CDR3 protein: CASSLDGTGIPTDTQYF. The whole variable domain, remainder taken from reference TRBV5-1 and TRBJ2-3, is KAGVTQTPRYLIKTRGQQVTLSCSPISGHRSVSWYQQTPGQGLQFLFEYFSETQRNKGNFPGRFSGRQFSNSRSEMNVSTLELGDSALYLCASSLDGTGIPTDTQYFGPGTRLTVL.

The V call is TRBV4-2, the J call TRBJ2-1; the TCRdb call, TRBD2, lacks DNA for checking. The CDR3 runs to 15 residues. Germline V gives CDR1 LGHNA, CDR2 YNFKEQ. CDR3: CASSTKRGAYNEQFF.

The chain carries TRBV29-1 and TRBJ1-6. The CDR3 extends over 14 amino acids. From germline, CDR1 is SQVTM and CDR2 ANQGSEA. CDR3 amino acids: CSVEEAGNNSPLHF. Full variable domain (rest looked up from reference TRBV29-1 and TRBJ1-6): SAVISQKPSRDICQRGTSLTIQCQVDSQVTMMFWYRQQPGQSLTLIATANQGSEATYESGFVIDKFPISRPNLTFSTLTVSNMSPEDSSIYLCSVEEAGNNSPLHFGNGTRLTVT.

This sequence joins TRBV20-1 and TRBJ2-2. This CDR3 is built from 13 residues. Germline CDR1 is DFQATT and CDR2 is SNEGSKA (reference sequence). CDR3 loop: CSARDYSTGELFF.

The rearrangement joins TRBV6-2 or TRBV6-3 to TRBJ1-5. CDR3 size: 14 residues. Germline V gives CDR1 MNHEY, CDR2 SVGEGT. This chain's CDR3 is CASSYDQLNQPQHF.

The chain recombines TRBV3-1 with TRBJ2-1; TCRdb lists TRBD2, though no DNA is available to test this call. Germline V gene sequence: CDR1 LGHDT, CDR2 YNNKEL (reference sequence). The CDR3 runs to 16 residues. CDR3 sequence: CASSQVTGGPHNEQFF.

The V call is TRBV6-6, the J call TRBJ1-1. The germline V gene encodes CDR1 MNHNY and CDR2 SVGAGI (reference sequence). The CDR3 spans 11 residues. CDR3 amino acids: CASRVNPEAFF.

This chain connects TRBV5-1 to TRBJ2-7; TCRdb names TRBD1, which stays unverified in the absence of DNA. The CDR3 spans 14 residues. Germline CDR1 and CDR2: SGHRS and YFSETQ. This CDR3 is CASSLSDRGDEQYF.

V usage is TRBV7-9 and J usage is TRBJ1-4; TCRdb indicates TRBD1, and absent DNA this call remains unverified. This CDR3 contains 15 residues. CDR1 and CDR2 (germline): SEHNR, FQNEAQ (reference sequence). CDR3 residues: CASSYAREAGEKLFF.

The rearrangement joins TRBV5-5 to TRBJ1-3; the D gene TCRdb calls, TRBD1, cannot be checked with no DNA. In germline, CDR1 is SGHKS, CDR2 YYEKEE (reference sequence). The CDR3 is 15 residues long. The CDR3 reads CASSADSGSGNTIYF.

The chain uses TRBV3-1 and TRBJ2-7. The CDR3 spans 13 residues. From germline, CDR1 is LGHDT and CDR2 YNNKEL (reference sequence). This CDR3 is CASSLHRSYEQYF.

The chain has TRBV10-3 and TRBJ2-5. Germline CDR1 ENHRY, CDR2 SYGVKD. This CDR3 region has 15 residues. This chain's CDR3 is CAISESVISSETQYF.

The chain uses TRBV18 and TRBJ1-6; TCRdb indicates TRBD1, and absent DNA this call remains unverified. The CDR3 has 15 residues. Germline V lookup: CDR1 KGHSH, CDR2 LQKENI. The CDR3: CASSPRGQDNSPLHF.

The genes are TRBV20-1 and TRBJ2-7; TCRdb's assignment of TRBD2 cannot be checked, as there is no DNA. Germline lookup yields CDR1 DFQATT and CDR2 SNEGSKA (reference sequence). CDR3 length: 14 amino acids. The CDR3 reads CSASSSGAPYEQYF.

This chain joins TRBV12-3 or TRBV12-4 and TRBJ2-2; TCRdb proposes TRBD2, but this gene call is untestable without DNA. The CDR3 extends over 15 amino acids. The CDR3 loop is CASTLAGGHGGELFF.

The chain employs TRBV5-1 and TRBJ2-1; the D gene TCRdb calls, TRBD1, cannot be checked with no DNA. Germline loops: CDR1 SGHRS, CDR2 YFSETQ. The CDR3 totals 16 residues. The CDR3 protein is CASSFSPQWSYNEQFF. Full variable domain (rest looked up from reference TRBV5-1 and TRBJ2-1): KAGVTQTPRYLIKTRGQQVTLSCSPISGHRSVSWYQQTPGQGLQFLFEYFSETQRNKGNFPGRFSGRQFSNSRSEMNVSTLELGDSALYLCASSFSPQWSYNEQFFGPGTRLTVL.

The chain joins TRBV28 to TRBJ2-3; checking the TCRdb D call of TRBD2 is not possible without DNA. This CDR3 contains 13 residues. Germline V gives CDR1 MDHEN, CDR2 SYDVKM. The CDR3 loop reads CASSFLLAGDAFF.